The 2 T cell receptor beta chains below all came from one sample that was sequenced in a study of blood T cell repertoires in COVID-19. Sequencing used immunoSEQ multiplex PCR; TCRdb keeps in-frame clones, though not all of them. The data contain 200,000 to 300,000 clones, 75% to 90% of them singletons. Sequenced material: peripheral blood. These TCRs come from an older woman with active or convalescent COVID-19.

The chain recombines TRBV9 with TRBJ2-3, with D perhaps TRBD1 (5 bases). CDR3 length: 14 amino acids. Per the germline V gene, CDR1 is SGDLS and CDR2 is YYNGEE. The V end lost 0 bases, the J end lost 9 bases, and 14 bases lay between the germline ends. CDR3 DNA: TGTGCCAGCAGCGTAGCAGGGAATACCGACACGCAGTATTTT. Its protein is CASSVAGNTDTQYF.

A note on this clone: This specimen includes other DNA sequences encoding the same CDR3. The chain employs TRBV29-1 and TRBJ2-7, with D perhaps matching TRBD1 (6 bases). This CDR3 spans 12 amino acids. V was clipped by 4 bases and J by 3 bases, with 10 bases between them. The germline V gene encodes CDR1 SQVTM and CDR2 ANQGSEA. CDR3 loop: CSVGLDSYEQYF. The CDR3 bases are TGCAGCGTTGGGTTGGACAGCTACGAGCAGTACTTC.